A single sample gave rise to the 30 T cell receptor beta chains below, sequenced in a study of cytomegalovirus exposure and HLA in healthy donors. 13 Jbeta primers and 60 Vbeta primers were used for the PCR. Assay used: immunoSEQ multiplex PCR; TCRdb lists only in-frame clones, some missing. The sample shows around 140,000 clones, 70% to 80% of them seen only once. Sequenced input: PBMCs. All receptors come from a woman aged 18-29 years in good health and CMV-seropositive.

The chain carries TRBV5-4 and TRBJ2-5, with D tentatively TRBD2 (6 bases). Germline CDR1 and CDR2: SGHNT and YYREEE (reference sequence). V was shortened by 9 bases and J by 4 bases, with 10 bases between the two germline ends. The length of the CDR3 is 11 residues. The CDR3 DNA sequence: TGTGCCACCGTGGGAGGAGAGACCCAGTACTTC. Translating gives CATVGGETQYF.

The V gene is TRBV7-2, the J gene TRBJ1-6, with TRBD1 matching over 7 bases. The germline CDR1 and CDR2 sequences are SGHTA and FQGNSA. This CDR3 has 17 amino acids. J gave up 6 bases and V 2 bases, and 10 bases lay outside the gene matches. In DNA form, the CDR3 reads TGTGCCAGCAGCTTAAACCCGACAGGGAGGATTAATTCACCCCTCCACTTT. This encodes CASSLNPTGRINSPLHF.

This rearrangement joins TRBV7-9 to TRBJ2-7, with TRBD2 identical over 7 bases. This CDR3 contains 12 residues. The V gene end was trimmed by 2 bases and the J gene end by 13 bases; junction bases not matched to a gene: 8. Germline lookup yields CDR1 SEHNR and CDR2 FQNEAQ (reference sequence). The CDR3 reads CASSLPGLEQYF. CDR3 DNA: TGTGCCAGCAGCTTACCCGGACTAGAACAATACTTC.

The chain joins TRBV5-1 to TRBJ1-2; possibly TRBD1 for D (6 bases). The V gene lost 0 bases and the J gene lost 1 base, with 16 bases spanning the gap. The CDR3 length is 17 residues. Germline V gene lookup returns CDR1 SGHRS and CDR2 YFSETQ. The CDR3 bases are TGCGCCAGCAGCTTGGTACAGGGCCTGAAAGGTAACTATGGCTACACCTTC. This translates into CASSLVQGLKGNYGYTF.

This chain joins TRBV2 and TRBJ2-7; 9 nucleotides align to TRBD1. V lost 6 bases, J lost 0 bases, and 6 bases stayed unmatched. Looked up from germline, CDR1 is SNHLY and CDR2 is FYNNEI. CDR3 length: 15 residues. The CDR3 loop is CASRTPGQGSYEQYF. As DNA, the CDR3 is TGTGCCAGCAGGACCCCGGGACAGGGCTCCTACGAGCAGTACTTC.

V gene TRBV7-2 combines with J gene TRBJ1-1; 7 positions match TRBD1. The CDR3 spans 13 residues. The J segment lost 5 bases and the V segment lost 5 bases, leaving 5 bases of the junction unmatched. Looked up from germline, CDR1 is SGHTA and CDR2 is FQGNSA. The CDR3 bases are TGTGCCAGCAGCGTGACAGGGAGGACTGAAGCTTTCTTT. This encodes CASSVTGRTEAFF. The whole variable domain, filled in from reference TRBV7-2 and TRBJ1-1, reads GAGVSQSPSNKVTEKGKDVELRCDPISGHTALYWYRQSLGQGLEFLIYFQGNSAPDKSGLPSDRFSAERTGGSVSTLTIQRTQQEDSAVYLCASSVTGRTEAFFGQGTRLTVV.

This rearrangement joins TRBV10-1 to TRBJ2-7; D not resolved. The germline CDR1 and CDR2 sequences are WNHNN and SYGVQD (reference sequence). V dropped 0 bases and J dropped 1 base, with 4 bases sitting between them. The CDR3 is 13 residues long. The DNA for the CDR3 is TGCGCCAGCAGTGAGTCCCTGTCCTACGAGCAGTACTTC. This codes for CASSESLSYEQYF.

The chain employs TRBV15 and TRBJ2-4, with 9 positions matching TRBD2. V was clipped by 1 base and J by 2 bases; unmatched bases: 6. CDR3 size: 17 residues. Germline lookup yields CDR1 LNHNV and CDR2 YYDKDF (reference sequence). CDR3 sequence (DNA): TGTGCCACCAGCAGAGGCTTTGCGGGGGGGCCCAAAAACATTCAGTACTTC. Translation gives CATSRGFAGGPKNIQYF.

The chain has TRBV28 and TRBJ1-2; 7 bases align to TRBD1. The CDR3 runs 14 residues. V was pared by 3 bases and J by 4 bases, with 5 bases of the junction left unmatched. The germline gives CDR1 MDHEN, CDR2 SYDVKM. CDR3 bases: TGTGCCAGCAGTTTGGTAGGACAGGCCTATGGCTACACCTTC. As protein: CASSLVGQAYGYTF.

The CDR3 DNA reads TGTGCCAGCAGCTGGGAGGTCGGGGTCACTGAAGCTTTCTTT. It is translated as CASSWEVGVTEAFF. The chain uses TRBV7-8 and TRBJ1-1; D is ambiguous. This CDR3 is 14 amino acids long. V was cut by 4 bases and J by 4 bases, with 13 bases left in between. Germline CDR1 SGHVS, CDR2 FQNEAQ.

The rearrangement joins TRBV25-1 to TRBJ2-5; 7 nucleotides line up with TRBD1. V trimming: 5 bases; J trimming: 5 bases; junction bases outside the gene matches: 11. Looked up from germline, CDR1 is MGHDK and CDR2 is SYGVNS. CDR3 length equals 15 residues. The CDR3 bases are TGTGCCAGCAGTAACCCGAGACAGGGCCAGGAGACCCAGTACTTC. Its protein is CASSNPRQGQETQYF.

This clone was detected only a few times. This sequence joins TRBV15 and TRBJ1-1; D perhaps matches TRBD1 (5 bases). With 1 base removed from V and 0 bases from J, the gap between germline ends came to 24 bases. Per germline, CDR1 LNHNV and CDR2 YYDKDF (reference sequence). The CDR3 spans 20 residues. CDR3 DNA sequence: TGTGCCACCAGCAGAGGGGGGGGGAGGAGGGACCTACTCATGAACACTGAAGCTTTCTTT. Residues: CATSRGGGRRDLLMNTEAFF.

This clone was detected many times. The CDR3 DNA reads as TGTGCCAGCAGTCTGACAGGGTCCCTCGGCGAGCAGTACTTC. Its translation: CASSLTGSLGEQYF. The V and J genes are TRBV28 and TRBJ2-7; 7 positions agree with TRBD1. From germline, CDR1 is MDHEN and CDR2 SYDVKM. The CDR3 covers 14 residues. The V segment lost 5 bases and the J segment 6 bases; nucleotides outside the gene matches: 10.

The chain has TRBV9 and TRBJ2-3; 8 positions match TRBD1. Germline assignment: CDR1 SGDLS and CDR2 YYNGEE. Trimming at V came to 5 bases and at J to 1 base, leaving 6 bases not matched to a gene. This CDR3 has 15 amino acids. Here the CDR3 DNA reads TGTGCCAGCAGTCCCATGACAGGGGGCACAGATACGCAGTATTTT. Protein: CASSPMTGGTDTQYF.

V and J are TRBV30 and TRBJ2-7; D not resolved. The CDR3 runs 14 residues. The germline V and J ends were trimmed by 8 bases and 2 bases, with 19 bases remaining between them. Looked up from germline, CDR1 is GTSNPN and CDR2 is SVGIG (reference sequence). CDR3 coding DNA: TGTGCCACCAGACAAAGAACTCCCCCCTACGAGCAGTACTTC. It specifies CATRQRTPPYEQYF.

This chain uses TRBV2 with TRBJ2-5; possible D gene TRBD1, 5 bases. Germline V gene sequence: CDR1 SNHLY, CDR2 FYNNEI. This CDR3 has 13 residues. Between the trimmed V and J ends, which lost 7 bases and 3 bases, there was a span of 12 bases. The CDR3 loop reads CASTRDGKETQYF. For the CDR3, the DNA is TGTGCCAGCACCAGGGATGGGAAAGAGACCCAGTACTTC.

This chain connects TRBV19 to TRBJ1-1; tentative D call: TRBD1 (5 bases). V lost 8 bases, J lost 1 base, and 20 bases lay in between. CDR3 size: 16 residues. CDR1 and CDR2 from the germline V gene are LNHDA and SQIVND (reference sequence). CDR3 sequence: CASGRAGKGQNTEAFF. In DNA, the CDR3 is TGTGCCAGTGGACGGGCAGGGAAGGGTCAGAACACTGAAGCTTTCTTT.

This chain links TRBV2 with TRBJ2-5; 10 bases line up with TRBD1. Trimming took 6 bases from V and 4 from J; bases not matched to a gene: 8. This CDR3 comprises 15 residues. CDR1 and CDR2 from the germline V gene are SNHLY and FYNNEI. The CDR3 bases are TGTGCCAGCAGACGACGATGGACAGGGGGAGAGACCCAGTACTTC. Amino acids: CASRRRWTGGETQYF. Filled out from reference TRBV2 and TRBJ2-5, the complete variable domain reads EPEVTQTPSHQVTQMGQEVILRCVPISNHLYFYWYRQILGQKVEFLVSFYNNEISEKSEIFDDQFSVERPDGSNFTLKIRSTKLEDSAMYFCASRRRWTGGETQYFGPGTRLLVL.

The chain is built from TRBV7-2 and TRBJ1-3; D might be TRBD1 (5 bases). The CDR3 is 16 amino acids. V was pared by 2 bases and J by 4 bases, with 15 bases between. Germline V lookup: CDR1 SGHTA, CDR2 FQGNSA. The CDR3 nucleotides are TGTGCCAGCAGCTTACATCGGACAAGGGTCGGAAACACCATATATTTT. As protein: CASSLHRTRVGNTIYF.

The V and J genes are TRBV28 and TRBJ1-1, with D perhaps TRBD1 (5 bases). CDR3 length: 16 amino acids. Germline V gives CDR1 MDHEN, CDR2 SYDVKM. V lost 5 bases to trimming and J lost 1 base, with 17 bases between them. CDR3 nucleotide sequence: TGTGCCAGCAGTCCAGGTGGGGCAGTTTCGAACACTGAAGCTTTCTTT. This encodes CASSPGGAVSNTEAFF.

In its sample, this clone was seen once. This sequence joins TRBV2 and TRBJ2-5; 8 nucleotides match TRBD2. Losses at the gene ends were 6 bases for V and 5 bases for J; bases not matched to a gene: 8. This CDR3 spans 14 amino acids. CDR1 and CDR2 from the germline V gene are SNHLY and FYNNEI. CDR3 sequence (DNA): TGTGCCAGCAGGGGACGGGGGGGGCTGGAGACCCAGTACTTC. Its protein is CASRGRGGLETQYF.

In its sample, this clone was seen a few times. The chain uses TRBV6-1 and TRBJ1-2, with 8 bases lining up with TRBD1. The CDR3 consists of 15 residues. Germline CDR1 and CDR2: MNHNS and SASEGT. The V gene end was trimmed by 10 bases and the J gene end by 5 bases; junction bases not matched to a gene: 15. DNA of the CDR3: TGTGCCACCCAACCCTGGACAGGGACGAAATATGGCTACACCTTC. Amino acid sequence: CATQPWTGTKYGYTF.

This clone was detected only once. CDR3 amino acids: CASSYPGQRGTPQHF. CDR3 in DNA: TGTGCCAGCAGCTACCCAGGACAGAGGGGGACGCCCCAGCATTTT. The V gene is TRBV28, the J gene TRBJ1-5; D is possibly TRBD1 (6 bases). The CDR3 is 15 amino acids. From germline, CDR1 is MDHEN and CDR2 SYDVKM. With 6 bases removed from V and 9 bases from J, the gap between germline ends came to 21 bases. Filled out from reference TRBV28 and TRBJ1-5, the complete variable domain reads DVKVTQSSRYLVKRTGEKVFLECVQDMDHENMFWYRQDPGLGLRLIYFSYDVKMKEKGDIPEGYSVSREKKERFSLILESASTNQTSMYLCASSYPGQRGTPQHFGDGTRLSIL.

J is TRBJ1-2 and V is TRBV7-9; no reliable D call. V lost 2 bases and J 7 bases, leaving 8 bases between the germline ends. The V gene's germline CDR1 is SEHNR and CDR2 FQNEAQ (reference sequence). This CDR3 comprises 12 residues. The DNA for the CDR3 is TGTGCCAGCAGCTTAAGAGGGTTTGGCTACACCTTC. Amino acids: CASSLRGFGYTF.

This chain uses TRBV25-1 with TRBJ2-5; 12 nucleotides line up with TRBD1. The J call may be wrong; the DNA end is better matched by TRBJ2-7. Germline V CDR1 and CDR2: MGHDK, SYGVNS. This CDR3 comprises 15 residues. DNA of the CDR3: TGTGCCAGCAGTCGGCCGGGACAGGGGGCCCACGAGCAGTACTTC. Its translation is CASSRPGQGAHEQYF.

This clone is a singleton in its sample. The chain is built from TRBV30 and TRBJ2-3; 13 nucleotides match TRBD2. In germline, CDR1 is GTSNPN, CDR2 SVGIG (reference sequence). The CDR3 extends over 16 amino acids. The V gene end was trimmed by 4 bases and the J gene end by 1 base; junction bases not matched to a gene: 5. The CDR3 here is CAWTLGLAGGTDTQYF. The CDR3 bases are TGTGCCTGGACCCTCGGACTAGCGGGGGGCACAGATACGCAGTATTTT.

The chain couples TRBV7-2 to TRBJ1-6, with a tentative D call TRBD1 (6 bases). The germline CDR1 and CDR2 sequences are SGHTA and FQGNSA. The CDR3 has 17 residues. Deletions cut 3 bases from V and 7 bases from J, with 19 bases between. Here the CDR3 DNA reads TGTGCCAGCAGCTTCCGGACGGGACATGGAAACAATTCACCCCTCCACTTT. Translation gives CASSFRTGHGNNSPLHF.

The chain couples TRBV29-1 to TRBJ2-7; 7 bases agree with TRBD2. The CDR3 runs to 14 residues. J was trimmed by 3 bases and V by 3 bases; bases with no gene match: 8. Germline CDR1 SQVTM, CDR2 ANQGSEA. DNA for the CDR3: TGCAGCGTTGAGAATGCGGGGGAGGGCTACGAGCAGTACTTC. Amino acids: CSVENAGEGYEQYF.

The chain joins TRBV15 to TRBJ2-1; TRBD1 matches 8 bases. V shed 4 bases and J 0 bases; nucleotides not matched to a gene: 8. CDR3 length: 17 amino acids. CDR1 is LNHNV and CDR2 is YYDKDF in the germline V gene (reference sequence). The CDR3 here is CATSKGRTGSSYNEQFF. In nucleotides, the CDR3 is TGTGCCACCAGCAAAGGGCGGACAGGGAGCTCCTACAATGAGCAGTTCTTC.

This clone is a singleton in its sample. The rearrangement uses TRBV4-1 and TRBJ2-7; TRBD1 agrees at 12 bases. CDR1 and CDR2 from the germline V gene are MGHRA and YSYEKL. V lost 3 bases, J lost 1 base, and 10 bases stayed unmatched. The CDR3 is 18 amino acids. For the CDR3, the DNA is TGCGCCAGCAGCCACACCCCCGGGACAGGGGGCGGGTCCTACGAGCAGTACTTC. This encodes CASSHTPGTGGGSYEQYF.